The T cell receptor beta chain described here comes from a study of Ad26.COV2.S vaccination and SARS-CoV-2 variants. Study overall: Recipients of Ad26.COV2.S got it intramuscularly, once or twice 56 days apart. General study results and limits: Across vaccine and placebo recipients, the breadth of non-spike TCRs was similar. Those who received the vaccine showed greater spike-specific TCR breadth than those given placebo.

This CDR3 is 17 amino acids long. Germline V gene lookup returns CDR1 SGHTA and CDR2 FQGTGA. J lost 4 bases, V lost 5 bases, and 14 bases had no gene match. Documented treatment: 19 received Ad26.COV2.S at low or high dose, single or two shots; five or six received placebo; per-sample allocation not given. Samples came from day 63 after the first vaccine or placebo injection. The data were produced by immunoSEQ multiplex PCR, yet TCRdb's version contains in-frame clones alone and is incomplete. The profile covers a few hundred thousand clones, with around 89% appearing a single time and about 3.6% taken by the ten largest. This clone appeared a single time. No antigen is known for it.

Sequencing used peripheral blood, obtained in a trial of Ad26.COV2.S vaccine versus placebo. The gene calls are TRBV7-3 and TRBJ2-1; 7 nucleotides line up with TRBD1. The sequence was obtained from a person between 18 and 65 years old who received the Ad26.COV2.S COVID-19 vaccine or a placebo. CDR3: CASSPYNRGTAYNEQFF. The CDR3 coding sequence is TGTGCCAGCAGCCCCTATAACAGGGGAACCGCTTACAATGAGCAGTTCTTC. Full variable domain (remainder filled in from reference TRBV7-3 and TRBJ2-1): GAGVSQTPSNKVTEKGKYVELRCDPISGHTALYWYRQSLGQGPEFLIYFQGTGAADDSGLPNDRFFAVRPEGSVSTLKIQRTERGDSAVYLCASSPYNRGTAYNEQFFGPGTRLTVL.